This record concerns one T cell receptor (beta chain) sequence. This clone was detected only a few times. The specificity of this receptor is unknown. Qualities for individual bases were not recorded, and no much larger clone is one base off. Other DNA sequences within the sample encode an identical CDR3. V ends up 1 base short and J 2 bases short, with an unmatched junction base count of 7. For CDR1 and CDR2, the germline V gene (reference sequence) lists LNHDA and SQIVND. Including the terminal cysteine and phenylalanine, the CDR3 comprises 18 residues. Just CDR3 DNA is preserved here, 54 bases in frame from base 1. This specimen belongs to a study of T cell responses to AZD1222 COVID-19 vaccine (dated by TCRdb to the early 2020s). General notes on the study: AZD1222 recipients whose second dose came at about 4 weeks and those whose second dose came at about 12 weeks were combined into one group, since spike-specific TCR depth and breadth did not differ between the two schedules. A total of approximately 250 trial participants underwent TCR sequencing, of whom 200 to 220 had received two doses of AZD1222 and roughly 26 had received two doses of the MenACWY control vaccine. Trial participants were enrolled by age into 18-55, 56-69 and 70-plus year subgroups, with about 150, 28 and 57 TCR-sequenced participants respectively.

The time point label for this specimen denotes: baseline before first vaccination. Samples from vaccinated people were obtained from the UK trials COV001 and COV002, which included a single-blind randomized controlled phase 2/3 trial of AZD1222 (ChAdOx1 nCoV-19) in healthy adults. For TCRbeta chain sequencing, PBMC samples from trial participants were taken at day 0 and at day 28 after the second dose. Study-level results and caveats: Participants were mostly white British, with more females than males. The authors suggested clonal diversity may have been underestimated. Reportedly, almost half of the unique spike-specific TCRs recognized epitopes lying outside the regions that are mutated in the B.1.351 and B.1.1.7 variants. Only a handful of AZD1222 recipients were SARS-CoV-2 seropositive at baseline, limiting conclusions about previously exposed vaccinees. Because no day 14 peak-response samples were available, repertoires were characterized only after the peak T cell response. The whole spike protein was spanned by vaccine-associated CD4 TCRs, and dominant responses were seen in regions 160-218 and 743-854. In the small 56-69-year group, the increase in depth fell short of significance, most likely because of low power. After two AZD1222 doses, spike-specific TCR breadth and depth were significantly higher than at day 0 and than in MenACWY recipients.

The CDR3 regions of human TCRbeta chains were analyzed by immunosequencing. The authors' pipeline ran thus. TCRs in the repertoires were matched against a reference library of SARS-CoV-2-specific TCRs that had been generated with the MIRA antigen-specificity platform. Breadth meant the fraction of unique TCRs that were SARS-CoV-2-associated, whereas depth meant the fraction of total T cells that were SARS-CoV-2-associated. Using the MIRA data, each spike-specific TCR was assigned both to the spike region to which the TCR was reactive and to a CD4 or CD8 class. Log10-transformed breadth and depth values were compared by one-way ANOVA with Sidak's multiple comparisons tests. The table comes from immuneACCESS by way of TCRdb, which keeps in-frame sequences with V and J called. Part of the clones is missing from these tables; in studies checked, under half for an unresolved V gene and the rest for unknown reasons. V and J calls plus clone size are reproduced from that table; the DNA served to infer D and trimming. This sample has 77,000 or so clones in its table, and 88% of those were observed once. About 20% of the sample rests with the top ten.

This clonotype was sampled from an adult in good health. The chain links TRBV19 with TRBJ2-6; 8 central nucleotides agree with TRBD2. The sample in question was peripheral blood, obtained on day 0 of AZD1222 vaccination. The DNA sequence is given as TGTGCCAGTAGTATAGCCGGGGGGGCAAGGGCTGGGGCCAACGTCCTGACTTTC. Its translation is CASSIAGGARAGANVLTF. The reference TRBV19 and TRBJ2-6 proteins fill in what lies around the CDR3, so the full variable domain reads DGGITQSPKYLFRKEGQNVTLSCEQNLNHDAMYWYRQDPGQGLRLIYYSQIVNDFQKGDIAEGYSVSREKKESFPLTVTSAQKNPTAFYLCASSIAGGARAGANVLTFGAGSRLTVL.